This TCR beta chain was observed in a study of T cells in Graves' hyperthyroidism and ophthalmopathy. This clonotype was counted many times. Antigen unknown. The diagnoses drew upon clinical symptoms, serum thyroxine and TRAb, thyroid ultrasound and orbital computed tomography. Study findings and constraints: Most thyroid clonotypes expanded above 0.001 were also detected in blood. The model foresaw ophthalmopathy a median about 6.5 months prior to onset.

TCR beta CDR3 regions were amplified from RNA. HTBI primers drove first-round RT-PCR of the TCR CDR3. TCRdb independently ran MiXCR on the multiplex PCR reads; one entry per CDR3 protein. The sample has about 520,000 distinct CDR3 sequences, roughly a quarter seen once. This CDR3 comprises 14 residues. With V trimmed by 3 bases and J by 3 bases, 5 bases remained unmatched. Germline V gene lookup returns CDR1 SGDLS and CDR2 YYNGEE. Sequences were obtained from blood. This receptor was taken from a woman in her 30s with Graves' ophthalmopathy. The rearrangement joins TRBV9 to TRBJ2-7, with 8 bases aligning to TRBD1. The CDR3 DNA reads TGTGCCAGCAGCGAAACAGGACAGGGCTACGAGCAGTACTTC. Translation gives CASSETGQGYEQYF.